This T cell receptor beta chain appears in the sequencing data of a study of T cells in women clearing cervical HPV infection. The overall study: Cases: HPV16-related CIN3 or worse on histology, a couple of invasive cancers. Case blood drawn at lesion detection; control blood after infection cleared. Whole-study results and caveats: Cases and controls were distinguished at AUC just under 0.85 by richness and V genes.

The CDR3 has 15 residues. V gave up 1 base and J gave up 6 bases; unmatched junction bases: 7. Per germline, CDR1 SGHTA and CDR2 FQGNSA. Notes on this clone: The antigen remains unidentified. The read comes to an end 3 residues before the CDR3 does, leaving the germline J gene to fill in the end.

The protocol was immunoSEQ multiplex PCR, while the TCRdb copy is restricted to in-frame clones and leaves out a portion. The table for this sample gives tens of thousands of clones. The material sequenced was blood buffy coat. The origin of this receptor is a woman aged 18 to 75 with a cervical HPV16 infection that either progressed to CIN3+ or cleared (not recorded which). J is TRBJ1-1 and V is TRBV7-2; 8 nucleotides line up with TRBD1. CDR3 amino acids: CASSLGAGGSAEAFF. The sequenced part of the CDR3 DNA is TGTGCCAGCAGCTTAGGGGCAGGGGGCTCGGCTGAA.